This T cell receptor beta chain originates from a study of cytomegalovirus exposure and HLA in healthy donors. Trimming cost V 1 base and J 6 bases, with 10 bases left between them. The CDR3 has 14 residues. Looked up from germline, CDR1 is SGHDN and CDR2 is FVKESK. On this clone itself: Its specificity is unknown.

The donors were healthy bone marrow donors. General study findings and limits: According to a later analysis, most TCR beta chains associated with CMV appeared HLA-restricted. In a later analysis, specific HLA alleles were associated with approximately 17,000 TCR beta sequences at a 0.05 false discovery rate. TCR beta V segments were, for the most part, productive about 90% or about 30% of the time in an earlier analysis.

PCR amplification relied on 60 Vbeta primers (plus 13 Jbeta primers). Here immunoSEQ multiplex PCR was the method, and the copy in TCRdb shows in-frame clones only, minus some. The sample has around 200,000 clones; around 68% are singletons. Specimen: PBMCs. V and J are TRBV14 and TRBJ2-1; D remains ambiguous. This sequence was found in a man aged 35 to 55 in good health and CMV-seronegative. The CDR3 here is CASSQVISINEQFF. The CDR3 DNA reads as TGTGCCAGCAGCCAAGTAATCAGTATCAATGAGCAGTTCTTC.